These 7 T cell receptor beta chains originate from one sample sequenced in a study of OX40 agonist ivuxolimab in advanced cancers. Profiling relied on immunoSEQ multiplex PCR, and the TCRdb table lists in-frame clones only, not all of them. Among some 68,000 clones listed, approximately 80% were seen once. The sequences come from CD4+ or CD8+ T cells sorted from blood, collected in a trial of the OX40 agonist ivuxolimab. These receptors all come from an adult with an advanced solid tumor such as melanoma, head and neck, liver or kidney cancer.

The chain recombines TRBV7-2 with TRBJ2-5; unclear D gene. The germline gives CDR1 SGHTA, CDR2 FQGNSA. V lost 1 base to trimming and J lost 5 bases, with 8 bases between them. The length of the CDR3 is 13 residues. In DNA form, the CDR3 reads TGTGCCAGCAGCTTAGGGCTATGGGAGACCCAGTACTTC. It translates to CASSLGLWETQYF.

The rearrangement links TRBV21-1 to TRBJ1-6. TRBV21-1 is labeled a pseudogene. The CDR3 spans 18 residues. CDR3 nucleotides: TGTGCCAGCAGCAAACTGAAGGAGAAGAGCTCCTATAATTCACCCCTCCACTTT. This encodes CASSKLKEKSSYNSPLHF.

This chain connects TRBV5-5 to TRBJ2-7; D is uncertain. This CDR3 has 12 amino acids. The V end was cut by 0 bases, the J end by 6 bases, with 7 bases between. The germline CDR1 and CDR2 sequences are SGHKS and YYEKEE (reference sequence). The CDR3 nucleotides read TGTGCCAGCAGCTTGGCCTGGGGCGAGCAGTACTTC. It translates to CASSLAWGEQYF.

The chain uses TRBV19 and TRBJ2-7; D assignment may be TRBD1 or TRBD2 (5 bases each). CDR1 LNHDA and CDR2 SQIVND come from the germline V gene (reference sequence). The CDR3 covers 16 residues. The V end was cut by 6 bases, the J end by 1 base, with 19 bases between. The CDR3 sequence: CASSNPGDGGSYEQYF. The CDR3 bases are TGTGCCAGTAGCAATCCCGGGGACGGTGGATCCTACGAGCAGTACTTC. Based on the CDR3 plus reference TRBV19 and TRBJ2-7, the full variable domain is DGGITQSPKYLFRKEGQNVTLSCEQNLNHDAMYWYRQDPGQGLRLIYYSQIVNDFQKGDIAEGYSVSREKKESFPLTVTSAQKNPTAFYLCASSNPGDGGSYEQYFGPGTRLTVT.

The CDR3 is CASSPKIGAGYTF. As DNA, the CDR3 is TGTGCCAGCAGCCCCAAGATTGGCGCGGGCTACACCTTC. This rearrangement joins TRBV14 to TRBJ1-2; D gene ambiguous. Per the germline V gene, CDR1 is SGHDN and CDR2 is FVKESK. V shed 4 bases and J shed 8 bases, with 14 bases lying between them. This CDR3 comprises 13 residues.

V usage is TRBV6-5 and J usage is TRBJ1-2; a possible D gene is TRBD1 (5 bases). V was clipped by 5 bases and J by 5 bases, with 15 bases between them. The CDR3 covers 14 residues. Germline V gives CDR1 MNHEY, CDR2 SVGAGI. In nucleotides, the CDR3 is TGTGCCAGCAGTAATAGAGGGGTGGGTTATGGCTACACCTTC. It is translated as CASSNRGVGYGYTF.

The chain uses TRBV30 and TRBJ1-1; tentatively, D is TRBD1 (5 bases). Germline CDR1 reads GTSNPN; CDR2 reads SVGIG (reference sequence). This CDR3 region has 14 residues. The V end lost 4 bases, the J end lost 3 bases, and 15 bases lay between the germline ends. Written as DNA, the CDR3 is TGTGCCTGGATTCCGGGACTCACTCACACTGAAGCTTTCTTT. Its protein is CAWIPGLTHTEAFF.